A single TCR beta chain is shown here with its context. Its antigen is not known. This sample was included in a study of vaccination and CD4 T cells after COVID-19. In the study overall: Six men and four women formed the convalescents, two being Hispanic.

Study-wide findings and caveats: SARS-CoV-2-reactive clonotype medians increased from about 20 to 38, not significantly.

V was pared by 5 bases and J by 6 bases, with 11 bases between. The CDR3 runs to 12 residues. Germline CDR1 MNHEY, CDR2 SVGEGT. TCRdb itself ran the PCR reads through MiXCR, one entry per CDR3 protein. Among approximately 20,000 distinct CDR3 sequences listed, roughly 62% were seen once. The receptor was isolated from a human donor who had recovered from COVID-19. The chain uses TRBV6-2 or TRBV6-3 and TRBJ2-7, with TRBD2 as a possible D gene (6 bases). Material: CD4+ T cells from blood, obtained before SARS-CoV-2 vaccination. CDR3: CASSALAPEQYF. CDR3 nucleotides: TGTGCCAGCAGTGCTCTAGCGCCCGAGCAGTACTTC.